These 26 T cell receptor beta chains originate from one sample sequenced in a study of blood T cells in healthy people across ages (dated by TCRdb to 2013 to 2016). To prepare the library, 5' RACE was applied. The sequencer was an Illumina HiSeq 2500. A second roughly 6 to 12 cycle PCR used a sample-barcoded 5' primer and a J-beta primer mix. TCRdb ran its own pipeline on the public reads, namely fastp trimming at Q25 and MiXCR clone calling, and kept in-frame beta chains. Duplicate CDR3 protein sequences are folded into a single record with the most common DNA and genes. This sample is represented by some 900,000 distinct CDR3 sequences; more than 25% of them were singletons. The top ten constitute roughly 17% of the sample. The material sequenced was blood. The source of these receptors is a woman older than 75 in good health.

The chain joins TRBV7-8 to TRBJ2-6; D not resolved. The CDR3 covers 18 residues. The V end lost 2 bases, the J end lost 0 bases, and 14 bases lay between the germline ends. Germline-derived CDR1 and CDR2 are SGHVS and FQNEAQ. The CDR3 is CASSLIRQDRSGANVLTF. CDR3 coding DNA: TGTGCCAGCAGCTTAATCCGGCAGGACCGCTCTGGGGCCAACGTCCTGACTTTC.

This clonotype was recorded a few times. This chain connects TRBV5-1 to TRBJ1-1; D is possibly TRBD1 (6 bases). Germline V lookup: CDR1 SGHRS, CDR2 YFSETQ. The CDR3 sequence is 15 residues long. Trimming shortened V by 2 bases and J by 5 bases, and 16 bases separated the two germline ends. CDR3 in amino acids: CASSFGGRAETEAFF. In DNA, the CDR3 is TGCGCCAGCAGCTTTGGGGGCAGGGCAGAGACTGAAGCTTTCTTT.

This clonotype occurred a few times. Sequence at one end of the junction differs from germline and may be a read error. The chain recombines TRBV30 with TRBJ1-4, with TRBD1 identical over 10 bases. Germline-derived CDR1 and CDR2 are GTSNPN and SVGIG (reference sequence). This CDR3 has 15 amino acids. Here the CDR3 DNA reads TGTACCTGGAATCTTCCGGGACAGGGGCACGAAAAACTGTTTTTT. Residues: CTWNLPGQGHEKLFF. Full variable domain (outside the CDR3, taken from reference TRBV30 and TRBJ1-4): SQTIHQWPATLVQPVGSPLSLECTVEGTSNPNLYWYRQAAGRGLQLLFYSVGIGQISSEVPQNLSASRPQDRQFILSSKKLLLSDSGFYLCTWNLPGQGHEKLFFGSGTQLSVL.

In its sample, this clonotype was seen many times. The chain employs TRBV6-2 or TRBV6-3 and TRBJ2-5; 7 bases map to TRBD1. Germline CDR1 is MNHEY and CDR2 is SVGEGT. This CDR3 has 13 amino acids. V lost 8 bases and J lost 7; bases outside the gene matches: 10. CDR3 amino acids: CASGSRGKGTQYF. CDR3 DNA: TGTGCCAGCGGGAGCAGGGGGAAGGGGACCCAGTACTTC.

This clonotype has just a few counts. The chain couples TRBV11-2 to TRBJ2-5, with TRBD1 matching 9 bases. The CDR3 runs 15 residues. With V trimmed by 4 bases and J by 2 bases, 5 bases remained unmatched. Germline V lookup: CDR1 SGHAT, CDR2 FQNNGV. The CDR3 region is CASSCSDRGQETQYF. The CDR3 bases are TGTGCCAGCAGCTGTTCGGACAGGGGTCAAGAGACCCAGTACTTC.

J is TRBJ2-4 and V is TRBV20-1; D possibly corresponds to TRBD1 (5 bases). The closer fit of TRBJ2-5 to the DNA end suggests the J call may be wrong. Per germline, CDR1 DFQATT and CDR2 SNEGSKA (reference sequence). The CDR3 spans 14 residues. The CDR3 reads CSVKPAPDKGTQYF. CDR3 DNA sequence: TGCAGTGTTAAACCGGCCCCGGACAAAGGGACCCAGTACTTC.

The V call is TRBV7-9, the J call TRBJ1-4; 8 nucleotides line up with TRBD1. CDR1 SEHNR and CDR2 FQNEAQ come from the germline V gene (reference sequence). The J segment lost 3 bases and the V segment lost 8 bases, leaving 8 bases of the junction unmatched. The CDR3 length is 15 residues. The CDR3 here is CASGYGQGSNEKLFF. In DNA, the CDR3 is TGTGCCAGCGGTTACGGACAGGGATCTAATGAAAAACTGTTTTTT.

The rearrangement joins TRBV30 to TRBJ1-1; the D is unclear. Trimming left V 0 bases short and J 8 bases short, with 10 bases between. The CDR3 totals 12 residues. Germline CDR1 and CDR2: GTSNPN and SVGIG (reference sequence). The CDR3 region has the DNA TGTGCCTGGAGTGTAGGTAGGAGGGAAGCTTTCTTT. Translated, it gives CAWSVGRREAFF.

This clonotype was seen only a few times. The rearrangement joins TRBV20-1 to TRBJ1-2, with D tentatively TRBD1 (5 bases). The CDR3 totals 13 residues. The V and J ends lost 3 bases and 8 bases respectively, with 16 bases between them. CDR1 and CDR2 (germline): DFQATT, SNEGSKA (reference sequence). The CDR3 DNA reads TGCAGTGCTAGCGCAGGGTCAGGGTGGGGCTACACCTTC. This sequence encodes CSASAGSGWGYTF.

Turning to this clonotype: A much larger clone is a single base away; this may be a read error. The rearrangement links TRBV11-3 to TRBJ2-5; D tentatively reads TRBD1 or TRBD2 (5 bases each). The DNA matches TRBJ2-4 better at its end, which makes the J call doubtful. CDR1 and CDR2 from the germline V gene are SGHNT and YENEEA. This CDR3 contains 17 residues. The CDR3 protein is CASSLEVGPIGKSIQYF. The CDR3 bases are TGTGCCAGCAGCTTAGAGGTGGGACCCATTGGCAAAAGCATTCAGTACTTC.

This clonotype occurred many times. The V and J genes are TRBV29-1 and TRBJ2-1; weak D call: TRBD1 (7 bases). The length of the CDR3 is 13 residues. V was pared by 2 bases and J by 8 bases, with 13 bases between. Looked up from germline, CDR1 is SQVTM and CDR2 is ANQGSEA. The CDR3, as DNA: TGCAGCGTTGAACGGCAGGGGGGCGATGAGCAGTTCTTC. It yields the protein CSVERQGGDEQFF.

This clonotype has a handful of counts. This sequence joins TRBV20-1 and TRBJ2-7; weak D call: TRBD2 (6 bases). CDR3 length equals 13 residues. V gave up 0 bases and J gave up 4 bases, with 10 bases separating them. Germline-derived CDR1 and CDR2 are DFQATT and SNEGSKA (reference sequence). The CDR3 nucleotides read TGCAGTGCTAGAGACGGAGGGCTTTACGAGCAGTACTTC. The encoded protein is CSARDGGLYEQYF.

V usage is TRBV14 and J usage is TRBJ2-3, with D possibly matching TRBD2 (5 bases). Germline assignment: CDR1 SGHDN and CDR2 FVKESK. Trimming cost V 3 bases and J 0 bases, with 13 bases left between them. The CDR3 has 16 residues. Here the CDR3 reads CASSHLGRGSTDTQYF. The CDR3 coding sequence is TGTGCCAGCAGCCACTTAGGACGGGGAAGCACAGATACGCAGTATTTT.

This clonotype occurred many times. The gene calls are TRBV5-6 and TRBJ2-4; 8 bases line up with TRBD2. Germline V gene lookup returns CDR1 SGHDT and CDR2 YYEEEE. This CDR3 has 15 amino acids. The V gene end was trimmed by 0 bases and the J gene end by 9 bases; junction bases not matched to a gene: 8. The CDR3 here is CASSLATEAGGIQYF. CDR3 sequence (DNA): TGTGCCAGCAGCTTGGCCACCGAGGCGGGAGGCATTCAGTACTTC.

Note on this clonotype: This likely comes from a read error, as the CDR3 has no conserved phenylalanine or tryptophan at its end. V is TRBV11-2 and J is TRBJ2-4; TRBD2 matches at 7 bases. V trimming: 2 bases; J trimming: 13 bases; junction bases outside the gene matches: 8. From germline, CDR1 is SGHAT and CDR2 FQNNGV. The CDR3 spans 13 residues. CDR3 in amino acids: CASSLRLAEVQYL. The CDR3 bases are TGTGCCAGCAGCTTAAGGCTAGCGGAGGTGCAGTACTTA.

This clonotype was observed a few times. CDR3 residues: CASRHRESATEAFF. The CDR3 nucleotides read TGTGCCAGCAGACACAGGGAAAGTGCCACTGAAGCTTTCTTT. The chain links TRBV5-8 to TRBJ1-1, with D perhaps TRBD1 (6 bases). V was pared by 5 bases and J by 4 bases, with 15 bases between. The CDR3 runs to 14 residues. Germline V CDR1 and CDR2: SGHTS, YDEGEE.

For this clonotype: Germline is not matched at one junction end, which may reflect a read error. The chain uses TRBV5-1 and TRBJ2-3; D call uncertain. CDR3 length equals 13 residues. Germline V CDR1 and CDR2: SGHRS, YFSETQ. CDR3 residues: CASSLDYTDAQYF. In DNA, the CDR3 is TGCGCCAGCAGCTTGGACTACACAGATGCGCAGTATTTT.

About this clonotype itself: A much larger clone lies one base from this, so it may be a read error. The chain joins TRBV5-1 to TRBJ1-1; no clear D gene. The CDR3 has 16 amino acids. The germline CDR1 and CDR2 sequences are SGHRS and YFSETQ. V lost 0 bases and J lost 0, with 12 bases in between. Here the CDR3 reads CASSLGLQSMNTEAFF. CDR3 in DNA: TGCGCCAGCAGCTTGGGTCTACAGTCTATGAACACTGAAGCTTTCTTT.

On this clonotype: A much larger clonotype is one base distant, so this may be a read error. CDR3 DNA sequence: TGTGCCAGCAGCCAAAGGTTTTCAGAGGCCCAGTACTTC. Its protein product is CASSQRFSEAQYF. The genes are TRBV6-2 or TRBV6-3 and TRBJ2-5, with no clear D. CDR1 and CDR2 (germline): MNHEY, SVGEGT. CDR3 length: 13 amino acids.

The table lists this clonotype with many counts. The CDR3 loop is CSARLQGAVYGYTF. In DNA, the CDR3 is TGCAGTGCTAGATTACAGGGGGCCGTTTATGGCTACACCTTC. This chain connects TRBV20-1 to TRBJ1-2, with 9 bases that match TRBD1. CDR1 and CDR2 from the germline V gene are DFQATT and SNEGSKA (reference sequence). The CDR3 sequence is 14 residues long. V shed 2 bases, J shed 5 bases, and the junction held 6 bases outside the gene matches.

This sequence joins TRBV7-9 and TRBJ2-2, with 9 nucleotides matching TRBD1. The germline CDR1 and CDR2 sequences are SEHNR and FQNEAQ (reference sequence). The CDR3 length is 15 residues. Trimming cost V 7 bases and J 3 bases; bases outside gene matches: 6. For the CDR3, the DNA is TGTGCCAGCACCCGTCGGACAGGGGACACCGGGGAGCTGTTTTTT. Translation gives CASTRRTGDTGELFF.

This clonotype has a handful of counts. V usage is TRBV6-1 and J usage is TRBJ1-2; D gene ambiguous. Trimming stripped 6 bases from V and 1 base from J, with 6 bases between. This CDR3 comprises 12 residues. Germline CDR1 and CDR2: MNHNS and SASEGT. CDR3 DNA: TGTGCCAGCAGAACAGTTAACTATGGCTACACCTTC. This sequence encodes CASRTVNYGYTF.

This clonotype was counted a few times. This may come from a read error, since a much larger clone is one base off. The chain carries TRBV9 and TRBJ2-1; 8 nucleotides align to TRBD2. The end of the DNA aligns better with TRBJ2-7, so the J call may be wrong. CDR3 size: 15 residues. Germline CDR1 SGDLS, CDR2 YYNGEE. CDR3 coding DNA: TGTGCCAGCAGCCTCGGGAGGGCCTCCTACAATGAGCAGTACTTC. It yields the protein CASSLGRASYNEQYF.

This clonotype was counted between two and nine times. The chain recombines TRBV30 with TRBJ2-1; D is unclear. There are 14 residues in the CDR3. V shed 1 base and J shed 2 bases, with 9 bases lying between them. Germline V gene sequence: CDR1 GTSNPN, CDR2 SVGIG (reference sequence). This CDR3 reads CAWSEGSTYNEQFF. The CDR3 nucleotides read TGTGCCTGGAGTGAAGGGTCAACCTACAATGAGCAGTTCTTC.

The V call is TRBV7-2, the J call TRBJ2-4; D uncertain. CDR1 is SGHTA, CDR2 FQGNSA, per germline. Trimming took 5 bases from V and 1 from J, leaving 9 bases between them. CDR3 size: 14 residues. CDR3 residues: CASSPGQAKNIQYF. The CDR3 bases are TGTGCCAGCAGCCCTGGGCAGGCCAAAAACATTCAGTACTTC.

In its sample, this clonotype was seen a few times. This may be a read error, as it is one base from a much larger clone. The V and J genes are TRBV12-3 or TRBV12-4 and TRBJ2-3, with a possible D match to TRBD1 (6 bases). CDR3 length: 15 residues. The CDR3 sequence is CASSLVQGITDAQYF. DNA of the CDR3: TGTGCCAGCAGTTTAGTGCAGGGGATCACAGATGCGCAGTATTTT.